This T cell receptor (beta chain) was retrieved from a study of immune evolution from preneoplasia to lung adenocarcinoma. Measured with immunoSEQ multiplex PCR; TCRdb has only the in-frame clones, and not every one. The data show 1,500 to 2,000 clones, approximately 83% seen once. The sequence derives from a person aged 45-60 years with lung adenocarcinoma. The sequenced sample was FFPE invasive lung adenocarcinoma tissue.

CDR3 loop: CASSLQGGSDTSTDTQYF. The CDR3 coding sequence is TGTGCCAGCAGCCTCCAAGGAGGTAGCGACACGAGCACAGATACGCAGTATTTT. The chain combines TRBV4-2 with TRBJ2-3; perhaps TRBD2 as D (5 bases). The CDR3 loop spans 18 amino acids. Germline V gives CDR1 LGHNA, CDR2 YNFKEQ. Trimming shortened V by 4 bases and J by 0 bases, and 20 bases separated the two germline ends.